The 12 T cell receptor beta chains presented below share a single source sample, sequenced in a study of somatic mutations in cytotoxic T cells in rheumatoid arthritis. Generated by immunoSEQ multiplex PCR, the TCRdb table keeps only in-frame clones and is missing some. The table shows 19,000 or so clones, with around 79% occurring only once. Source material: CD8+ T cells sorted from blood. These TCRs come from a woman aged 55-70 years in good health.

Notes on this clone: Other nucleotide sequences from this sample produce the same CDR3. The chain is built from TRBV7-9 and TRBJ1-5, with D uncertain. The germline V gene encodes CDR1 SEHNR and CDR2 FQNEAQ (reference sequence). V dropped 0 bases and J dropped 3 bases, with 6 bases sitting between them. The CDR3 extends over 14 amino acids. This chain's CDR3 is CASSLAGPNQPQHF. The DNA of the CDR3 is TGTGCCAGCAGCTTAGCAGGGCCCAATCAGCCCCAGCATTTT.

The chain employs TRBV29-1 and TRBJ2-2; D possibly corresponds to TRBD1 (6 bases). The CDR3 sequence is 15 residues long. Trimming left V 5 bases short and J 1 base short, with 14 bases between. The germline gives CDR1 SQVTM, CDR2 ANQGSEA. The CDR3 DNA is TGCAGCGTTCCTAGGGACACAGGGAACACCGGGGAGCTGTTTTTT. Amino acids: CSVPRDTGNTGELFF.

The CDR3 sequence: CASSPPGTDNNEQFF. As DNA, the CDR3 is TGTGCCAGCAGCCCGCCCGGGACGGACAACAATGAGCAGTTCTTC. The chain recombines TRBV7-8 with TRBJ2-1; either TRBD1 or TRBD2 may fit D (5 bases each). This CDR3 is 15 amino acids long. V was trimmed by 5 bases and J by 5 bases, leaving 16 bases between them. Germline V lookup: CDR1 SGHVS, CDR2 FQNEAQ.

The chain uses TRBV9 and TRBJ1-4; tentative D call: TRBD1 (6 bases). Germline V gene lookup returns CDR1 SGDLS and CDR2 YYNGEE. This CDR3 contains 15 residues. V was shortened by 2 bases and J by 4 bases, with 12 bases between the two germline ends. Here the CDR3 DNA reads TGTGCCAGCAGCGTGGGGGGCAGGCGTAATGAAAAACTGTTTTTT. Translated: CASSVGGRRNEKLFF.

This sequence joins TRBV15 and TRBJ2-1; 7 positions match TRBD2. CDR1 and CDR2 (germline): LNHNV, YYDKDF (reference sequence). The CDR3 is 16 residues long. V was clipped by 5 bases and J by 3 bases; unmatched bases: 10. CDR3 in DNA: TGTGCCACCAGCTCGCCGCCTAGCGGATTCTACAATGAGCAGTTCTTC. Translating it yields CATSSPPSGFYNEQFF.

The V and J genes are TRBV27 and TRBJ1-1; no definite D call. Trimming left V 3 bases short and J 4 bases short, with 9 bases between. The germline CDR1 and CDR2 sequences are MNHEY and SMNVEV (reference sequence). This CDR3 contains 13 residues. The CDR3 loop is CASSLSDPTEAFF. The CDR3 DNA reads as TGTGCCAGCAGTTTGTCGGACCCCACTGAAGCTTTCTTT.

The rearrangement joins TRBV7-9 to TRBJ2-7; TRBD1 might be the D (6 bases). The CDR3 length is 14 residues. Germline loops: CDR1 SEHNR, CDR2 FQNEAQ (reference sequence). V was pared by 5 bases and J by 0 bases, with 11 bases between. The CDR3 loop is CASSGADSSYEQYF. The CDR3 DNA reads TGTGCCAGCAGCGGGGCGGACAGCTCCTACGAGCAGTACTTC.

The chain recombines TRBV9 with TRBJ2-1; D possibly corresponds to TRBD2 (7 bases). Germline assignment: CDR1 SGDLS and CDR2 YYNGEE. V was clipped by 3 bases and J by 6 bases, with 13 bases between them. The CDR3 runs 14 residues. The CDR3 sequence: CASSGPGGSNEQFF. The DNA of the CDR3 is TGTGCCAGCAGCGGGCCGGGGGGCTCCAATGAGCAGTTCTTC.

The chain joins TRBV15 to TRBJ2-3, with D uncertain. Germline CDR1 reads LNHNV; CDR2 reads YYDKDF (reference sequence). Trimming removed 0 bases from V and 6 bases from J, with 13 bases in between. The CDR3 covers 15 residues. The CDR3 is CATSRDFRSADTQYF. The DNA for the CDR3 is TGTGCCACCAGCAGAGATTTTCGTTCCGCGGATACGCAGTATTTT.

V is TRBV7-9 and J is TRBJ2-7; D is unresolved. V lost 5 bases to trimming and J lost 0 bases, with 11 bases between them. Germline V gene lookup returns CDR1 SEHNR and CDR2 FQNEAQ (reference sequence). The CDR3 is made up of 14 amino acids. CDR3 in DNA: TGTGCCAGCAGCGCGAGAAAATCCTCCTACGAGCAGTACTTC. Translating it yields CASSARKSSYEQYF. Full variable domain (missing parts from reference TRBV7-9 and TRBJ2-7): DTGVSQNPRHKITKRGQNVTFRCDPISEHNRLYWYRQTLGQGPEFLTYFQNEAQLEKSRLLSDRFSAERPKGSFSTLEIQRTEQGDSAMYLCASSARKSSYEQYFGPGTRLTVT.

The chain combines TRBV29-1 with TRBJ2-1; D is uncertain. Trimming left V 7 bases short and J 7 bases short, with 8 bases between. The CDR3 is 10 amino acids. Germline loops: CDR1 SQVTM, CDR2 ANQGSEA. The CDR3 sequence: CSALGNEQFF. Here the CDR3 DNA reads TGCAGCGCTTTGGGGAATGAGCAGTTCTTC.

The chain carries TRBV6-1 and TRBJ2-1; 7 positions match TRBD1. The CDR3 has 14 residues. Germline assignment: CDR1 MNHNS and CDR2 SASEGT. V was pared by 6 bases and J by 0 bases, with 2 bases of the junction left unmatched. The CDR3 DNA reads TGTGCCAGCAGCAGACAGGGCTCCTACAATGAGCAGTTCTTC. It codes for CASSRQGSYNEQFF.